This T cell receptor beta chain derives from a study of spatial heterogeneity in lung cancer. This CDR3 is 15 amino acids long. Trimming removed 6 bases from V and 4 bases from J; junction bases left unmatched: 11. CDR1 is DFQATT, CDR2 SNEGSKA, per germline (reference sequence). A single record per CDR3 protein comes from TCRdb applying MiXCR to the 5' RACE reads. This table has about 420 distinct CDR3 sequences, about 15% appearing once. Time point described: sample taken at primary tumor resection. The donors, fewer than 90 patients with untreated early-stage non-small cell lung cancer, provided the samples. Sequencing was performed on whole RNA extracted from tumor and nontumor lung tissue, or from frozen PBMC, and the material was left unsorted. Regarding this clonotype: As an off-target read in a library built for alpha chains, this beta chain has a frequency of little significance.

The TCR was taken from a male donor with early-stage non-small cell lung cancer. The sample was normal lung tissue next to the tumor, taken at surgery. The V gene is TRBV20-1, the J gene TRBJ2-2; the match to TRBD2 covers 7 bases. CDR3: CSAGAASGGTGELFF. The CDR3 nucleotides are TGCAGTGCCGGAGCGGCTAGCGGAGGCACCGGGGAGCTGTTTTTT.